This T cell receptor (beta chain) comes out of a study of monozygotic twins with inflammatory bowel disease. This CDR3 region has 18 residues. CDR1 is MGHRA, CDR2 YSYEKL, per germline. The team made cDNA by running eight separate reactions for each sample. TCRdb reprocessed the 5' RACE reads, keeping one entry per CDR3 protein, no DNA. Here the sample table reports over 350,000 distinct CDR3 sequences. Worth noting for this clonotype: Its antigen remains unknown.

For every donor, one blood sample of less than 3 ml was drawn. Overall study results and limits: Fewer clonotypes were shared with others by IBD patients than by healthy twins, especially with disease activity. No one strong IBD-associated signal or clonotype was supported.

V is TRBV4-1 and J is TRBJ1-6; lacking DNA, the TRBD1 call made by TCRdb goes unchecked. Material for sequencing was blood. The sequence was obtained from a human donor with ulcerative colitis or Crohn's disease, or a healthy co-twin of an affected twin (not recorded which). The CDR3 sequence is CASSQDTWDRGYNSPLHF.